This entry lists 15 T cell receptor beta chains sequenced from one sample in a study of vaccination and CD4 T cells after COVID-19. Their specific antigens are unknown. Cultured CD4+ T cell DNA was sequenced using the Oncomine TCR Beta short-read assay. MiXCR, run by TCRdb on the PCR reads, gives a single entry per CDR3 protein. The profile shows some 8,200 distinct CDR3 sequences, roughly 39% of them singletons. The sample's treatment: approximately nine-day PBMC culture with coronavirus spike peptide pools or control peptides (ViraFEST assay). Samples of CD4+ T cells were obtained from the unexposed donor before the COVID-19 pandemic (2011-2018). What was sequenced was CD4+ T cells from blood, cultured in vitro. The receptors derive from a human donor in good health.

This clonotype has a single count. The chain carries TRBV5-5 and TRBJ1-1, with D possibly TRBD1 on 6 matching bases. Between the trimmed V and J ends, which lost 1 base and 0 bases, there was a span of 10 bases. Germline CDR1 reads SGHKS; CDR2 reads YYEKEE (reference sequence). The CDR3 extends over 15 amino acids. The CDR3: CASSLWTEVNTEAFF. The CDR3 DNA is TGTGCCAGCAGCTTGTGGACAGAAGTGAACACTGAAGCTTTCTTT.

V is TRBV7-8 and J is TRBJ2-2, with a weak D call TRBD2 (6 bases). Trimming pared 8 bases from V and 4 bases from J, leaving 11 bases between. Germline CDR1 and CDR2: SGHVS and FQNEAQ. This CDR3 has 13 amino acids. The CDR3 sequence: CASRDLITGELFF. The CDR3 DNA is TGTGCCAGCCGGGACTTGATCACCGGGGAGCTGTTTTTT.

The chain recombines TRBV27 with TRBJ1-5, with 10 bases that match TRBD1. V was pared by 6 bases and J by 6 bases, with 8 bases of the junction left unmatched. Germline loops: CDR1 MNHEY, CDR2 SMNVEV (reference sequence). There are 15 residues in the CDR3. The CDR3 nucleotides read TGTGCCAGCAGGCCTAGACAGGGGGCAGGTCAGCCCCAGCATTTT. Its protein product is CASRPRQGAGQPQHF.

The chain couples TRBV19 to TRBJ2-3; 9 positions agree with TRBD2. The CDR3 is made up of 15 amino acids. CDR1 is LNHDA and CDR2 is SQIVND in the germline V gene (reference sequence). V lost 4 bases to trimming and J lost 2 bases; unmatched junction nucleotides: 4. Written as DNA, the CDR3 is TGTGCCAGTAGTAGAGGCGGGGGGGACACAGATACGCAGTATTTT. Encoded protein: CASSRGGGDTDTQYF.

The V gene is TRBV6-5, the J gene TRBJ1-2; possible D gene TRBD1, 5 bases. Germline lookup yields CDR1 MNHEY and CDR2 SVGAGI. V was shortened by 3 bases and J by 6 bases, with 14 bases between the two germline ends. This CDR3 contains 14 residues. DNA of the CDR3: TGTGCCAGCAGTTATTCGGGACCGTGGGATGGCTACACCTTC. Amino acids: CASSYSGPWDGYTF.

This clonotype was counted a few times. CDR3 amino acids: CASSTTGTGVQPQHF. The CDR3 DNA reads TGTGCCAGTAGTACGACCGGGACAGGGGTTCAGCCCCAGCATTTT. This rearrangement joins TRBV19 to TRBJ1-5; 10 bases match TRBD1. This CDR3 region has 15 residues. The junction had 6 bases not matched to a gene; V was cut back by 4 bases and J by 6 bases. Germline assignment: CDR1 LNHDA and CDR2 SQIVND (reference sequence).

A few counts support this clonotype. The chain combines TRBV18 with TRBJ1-1; possibly TRBD1 for D (6 bases). V shed 4 bases and J shed 1 base, with 10 bases lying between them. CDR1 and CDR2 from the germline V gene are KGHSH and LQKENI. This CDR3 comprises 14 residues. The CDR3 DNA is TGTGCCAGCTCACTTAGGACAGAGAACACTGAAGCTTTCTTT. Translation: CASSLRTENTEAFF.

This clonotype has more than one count but fewer than ten. V and J are TRBV20-1 and TRBJ1-1; D ambiguous. CDR1 and CDR2 (germline): DFQATT, SNEGSKA (reference sequence). This CDR3 is 12 amino acids long. Trimming took off 0 bases at V and 5 bases at J, with 7 bases between the two ends. In DNA form, the CDR3 reads TGCAGTGCTAGAGATCAGGTGACTGAAGCTTTCTTT. Amino acid sequence: CSARDQVTEAFF.

The rearrangement uses TRBV5-4 and TRBJ1-2, with D possibly TRBD1 on 6 matching bases. The CDR3 runs to 15 residues. V was pared by 2 bases and J by 4 bases, with 15 bases between. The germline gives CDR1 SGHNT, CDR2 YYREEE (reference sequence). CDR3 region: CASSFGGQVGYGYTF. CDR3 DNA: TGTGCCAGCAGCTTCGGGGGGCAGGTGGGCTATGGCTACACCTTC.

The V gene is TRBV11-2, the J gene TRBJ2-7, with D unresolved. The CDR3 covers 17 residues. Germline CDR1 and CDR2: SGHAT and FQNNGV. Trimming left V 1 base short and J 2 bases short, with 18 bases between. CDR3 region: CASSLGPHLSTTYEQYF. Here the CDR3 DNA reads TGTGCCAGCAGCTTAGGGCCCCACCTCTCGACCACCTACGAGCAGTACTTC.

The CDR3: CASRSQGPNYGYTF. The CDR3 DNA follows: TGTGCCAGCAGGTCTCAGGGACCTAACTATGGCTACACCTTC. The gene calls are TRBV12-3 or TRBV12-4 and TRBJ1-2, with a tentative D call TRBD1 (5 bases). This CDR3 has 14 amino acids. V lost 6 bases to trimming and J lost 0 bases, with 11 bases between them.

V and J are TRBV4-3 and TRBJ2-3; 9 bases align to TRBD2. The CDR3 is 14 residues long. Germline trimming cut 4 bases from V and 4 bases from J; bases unmatched to any gene: 3. CDR1 and CDR2 (germline): LGHNA, YSLEER. The CDR3 sequence: CASSLGLAADTQYF. CDR3 nucleotides: TGCGCCAGCAGCCTGGGACTAGCAGCAGATACGCAGTATTTT.

This clonotype was seen a handful of times. The V call is TRBV20-1, the J call TRBJ2-3, with 15 bases matching TRBD2. V trimming: 4 bases; J trimming: 4 bases; junction bases outside the gene matches: 6. The V gene's germline CDR1 is DFQATT and CDR2 SNEGSKA (reference sequence). The CDR3 has 16 residues. CDR3 DNA sequence: TGCAGTGCTACCAGGACTAGCGGGAGGGCCGCAGATACGCAGTATTTT. Protein: CSATRTSGRAADTQYF.

The V call is TRBV6-2 or TRBV6-3, the J call TRBJ2-3; D is possibly TRBD2 (6 bases). The CDR3 has 12 amino acids. V gave up 8 bases and J gave up 1 base, with 7 bases separating them. Germline CDR1 is MNHEY and CDR2 is SVGEGT. CDR3 protein: CASGGGTDTQYF. In DNA, the CDR3 is TGTGCCAGCGGCGGGGGCACAGATACGCAGTATTTT.

In its sample, this clonotype was seen a few times. CDR3 amino acids: CASSYLRGQPQHF. CDR3 in DNA: TGTGCCAGCAGTTATCTCAGGGGCCAGCCCCAGCATTTT. The V and J genes are TRBV6-5 and TRBJ1-5; D may be TRBD1 (6 bases). Trimming took 3 bases from V and 7 from J, leaving 10 bases between them. The CDR3 consists of 13 residues. The V gene's germline CDR1 is MNHEY and CDR2 SVGAGI.